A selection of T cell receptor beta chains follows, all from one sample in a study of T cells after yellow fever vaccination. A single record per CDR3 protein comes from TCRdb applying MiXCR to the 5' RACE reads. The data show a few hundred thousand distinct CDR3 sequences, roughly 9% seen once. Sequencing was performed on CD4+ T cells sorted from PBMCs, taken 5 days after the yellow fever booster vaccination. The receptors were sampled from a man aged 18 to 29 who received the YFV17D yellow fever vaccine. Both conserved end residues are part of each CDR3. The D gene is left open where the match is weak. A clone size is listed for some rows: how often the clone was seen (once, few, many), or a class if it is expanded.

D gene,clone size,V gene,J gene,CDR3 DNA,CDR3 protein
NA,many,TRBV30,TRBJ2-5,TGTGCCTGGAGTGGTGACAGGGAGACCCAGTACTTC,CAWSGDRETQYF
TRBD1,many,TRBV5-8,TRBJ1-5,TGTGCCAGCAGCGTAGACAGGGTACAGCCCCAGCATTTT,CASSVDRVQPQHF
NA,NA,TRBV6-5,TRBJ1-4,TGTGCCAGCAGTCCCGGGGAAAGGAGTTGGCTGTTTTTT,CASSPGERSWLFF
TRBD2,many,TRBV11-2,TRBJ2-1,TGTGCCAGCAGCCCCGGGAGGGGCGTCCAGCGGTACAATGAGCAGTTCTTC,CASSPGRGVQRYNEQFF
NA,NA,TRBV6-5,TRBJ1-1,TGTGCCAGCAGTGACCCCGGGTATAGCACTGAAGCTTTCTTT,CASSDPGYSTEAFF
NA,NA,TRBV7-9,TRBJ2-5,TGTGCCAGCAGCCCGAGAGAGGGGTACCAAGAGACCCAGTACTTC,CASSPREGYQETQYF
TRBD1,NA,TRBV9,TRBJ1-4,TGTGCCAGCAGCGTAGTGGGACAGGTGATCCGGGGTGAAAAACTGTTTTTT,CASSVVGQVIRGEKLFF
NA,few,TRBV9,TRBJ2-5,TGTGCCAGCAGCAAGAGAGGGGGGGCCGGAGAGACCCAGTACTTC,CASSKRGGAGETQYF
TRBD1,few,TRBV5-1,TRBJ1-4,TGCGCCAGCAGCGGGACAGGGTTGGAAAAACTGTTTTTT,CASSGTGLEKLFF
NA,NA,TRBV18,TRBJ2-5,TGTGCCAGCTCACCGGCGAACGTCGGGGAGACCCAGTACTTC,CASSPANVGETQYF
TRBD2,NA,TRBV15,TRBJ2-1,TGTGCCACCAGCAGAGATGGGCTAGCGGGGAATGAGCAGTTCTTC,CATSRDGLAGNEQFF
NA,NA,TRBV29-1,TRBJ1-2,TGCAGCGTTGCCGGGAACCACTATGGCTACACCTTC,CSVAGNHYGYTF
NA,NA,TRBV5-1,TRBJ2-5,TGCGCCAGCAGCTTGGCTGTGCGTGAGACCCAGTACTTC,CASSLAVRETQYF
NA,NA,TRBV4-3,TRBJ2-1,TGCGCCAGCAGCCAAGCCCCAGGTGGTGAGCAGTTCTTC,CASSQAPGGEQFF
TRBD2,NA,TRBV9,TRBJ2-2,TGTGCCAGCAGCGTAGCGGGGGGGCGGACCGGGGAGCTGTTTTTT,CASSVAGGRTGELFF
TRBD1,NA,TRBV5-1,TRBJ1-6,TGCGCCAGCAGCTTCTTCTCAAAGGCAGGGGGCCCGAATTCACCCCTCCACTTT,CASSFFSKAGGPNSPLHF
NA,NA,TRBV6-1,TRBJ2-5,TGTGCCAGCAGTGTTTCTCCCACGGAGGGAGAGACCCAGTACTTC,CASSVSPTEGETQYF
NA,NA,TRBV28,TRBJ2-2,TGTGCCAGCAGTCCCAACCCCGGGACCAAGGTTGGCGGGGAGCTGTTTTTT,CASSPNPGTKVGGELFF
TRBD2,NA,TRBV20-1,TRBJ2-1,TGCAGTGCTAGCCTTTTCCCGGGAGGGGCGTCCTACAATGAGCAGTTCTTC,CSASLFPGGASYNEQFF
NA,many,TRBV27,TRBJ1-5,TGTGCCAGCAGTAGGTGGGGTCAGCCCCAGCATTTT,CASSRWGQPQHF
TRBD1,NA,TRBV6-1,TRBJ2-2,TGTGCCAGCAGGATCAGGGGGCCCGGGGAGCTGTTTTTT,CASRIRGPGELFF
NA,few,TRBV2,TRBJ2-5,TGTGCCAGCGGGCGGGGGACCCAGTACTTC,CASGRGTQYF
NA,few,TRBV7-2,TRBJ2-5,TGTGCCAGCAGCTTAGGGGGGGCGTCTCAAGAGACCCAGTACTTC,CASSLGGASQETQYF
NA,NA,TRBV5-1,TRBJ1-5,TGCGCCAGCAGGGAGGGGGATCAGCCCCAGCATTTT,CASREGDQPQHF
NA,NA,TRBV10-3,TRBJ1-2,TGTGCCATCAGTGATTCCCAGGACACCCTCTTC,CAISDSQDTLF
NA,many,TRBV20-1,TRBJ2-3,TGCAGTGCCCACAACACTCAGGGGTCAGATACGCAGTATTTT,CSAHNTQGSDTQYF
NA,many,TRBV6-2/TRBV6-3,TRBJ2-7,TGTGCCAGCAGTTACAGTCCGGCGGCCTTCTACGAGCAGTACTTC,CASSYSPAAFYEQYF
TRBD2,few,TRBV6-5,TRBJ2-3,TGTGCCAGCAGCTACCGAGGGACTAGAGGAGATACGCAGTATTTT,CASSYRGTRGDTQYF
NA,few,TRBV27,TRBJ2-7,TGTGCCAGCAGTTTATCGATGCCAGGGGGGTACGAGCAGTACTTC,CASSLSMPGGYEQYF
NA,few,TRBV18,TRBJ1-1,TGTGCCAGCTCACCAAGTTTGGAACGGAGTGAAGCTTTCTTT,CASSPSLERSEAFF
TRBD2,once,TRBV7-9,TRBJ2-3,TGTGCCAGCACCGTCTTGGGCGGGGGGATGTCGACAGATACGCAGTATTTT,CASTVLGGGMSTDTQYF
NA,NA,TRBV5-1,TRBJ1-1,TGCGCCAGCAGCTTAACACCTTGGAACACTGAAGCTTTCTTT,CASSLTPWNTEAFF
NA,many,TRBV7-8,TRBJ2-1,TGTGCCAGCAGCGGCGGACAGATCAATGAGCAGTTCTTC,CASSGGQINEQFF
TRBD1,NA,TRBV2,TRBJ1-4,TGTGCCAGCAGGGGACAGGCTAATGAAAAACTGTTTTTT,CASRGQANEKLFF
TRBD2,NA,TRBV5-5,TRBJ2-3,TGTGCCAGCAGCTTGGTGCCGCGGGGGGATGATACGCAGTATTTT,CASSLVPRGDDTQYF
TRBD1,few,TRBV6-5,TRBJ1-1,TGTGCCAGCAGAGACAGGGGCCACGACTACGCTGAAGCTTTCTTT,CASRDRGHDYAEAFF
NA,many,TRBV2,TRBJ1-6,TGTGCCAGCAGTGGTAATTCACCCCTCCACTTT,CASSGNSPLHF
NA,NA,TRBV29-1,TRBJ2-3,TGCAGCGCAGCAACAGGGCGCGGCACAGATACGCAGTATTTT,CSAATGRGTDTQYF
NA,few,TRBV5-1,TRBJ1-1,TGCGCCAGCAGCTTACTATCCCGGGCCACTGAAGCTTTCTTT,CASSLLSRATEAFF
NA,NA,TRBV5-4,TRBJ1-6,TGTGCCAGCAGCTTGGAGCGTACTACGAATTCACCCCTCCACTTT,CASSLERTTNSPLHF
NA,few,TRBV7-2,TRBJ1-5,TGTGCCAGCAGCTCGGGTTCAGGGGTTCAGCCCCAGCATTTT,CASSSGSGVQPQHF
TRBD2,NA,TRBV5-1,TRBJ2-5,TGCGCCAGCAGGAATAGCGGGGCCCTCCAAGAGACCCAGTACTTC,CASRNSGALQETQYF
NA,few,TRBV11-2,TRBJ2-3,TGTGCCAGCAGCTTATCGTTCGGTGGAGATACGCAGTATTTT,CASSLSFGGDTQYF
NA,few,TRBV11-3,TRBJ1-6,TGTGCCAGCAGCCGACAGTTAGGCTCACCCCTCCACTTT,CASSRQLGSPLHF
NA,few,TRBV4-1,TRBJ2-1,TGCGCCAGCAGCCAAGAGCCGGATCGGTCCTACAATGAGCAGTTCTTC,CASSQEPDRSYNEQFF
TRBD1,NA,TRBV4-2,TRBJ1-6,TGTGCCAGCAGCCGCCCACCCCCGGAGGGGGCGAATTCACCCCTCCACTTT,CASSRPPPEGANSPLHF
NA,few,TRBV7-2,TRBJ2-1,TGTGCCAGCAGCTTCAGGGGCAGGGACCAAAATGAGCAGTTCTTC,CASSFRGRDQNEQFF
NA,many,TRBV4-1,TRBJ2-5,TGCGCCAGCAGCCAAGAGTCTTGGGGTAGGGGCCCGGAGACCCAGTACTTC,CASSQESWGRGPETQYF
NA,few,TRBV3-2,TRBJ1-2,TGTGCCAGCAGCTCCGAGGGCCAAGCTAACTATGGCTACACCTTC,CASSSEGQANYGYTF